The present T cell receptor (beta chain) was sequenced within a study of shared clonotypes between healthy human individuals. Across the whole study: Researchers drew samples from a couple of women and a few men aged 18 to 49. Study results and limitations: As a rule, naive subsets had a larger estimated richness than memory subsets. Across several donors, naive CD4 shared around 5.4%, naive CD8 about 3.2%, memory CD4 roughly 2.4%, memory CD8 0.35% to 0.5%.

As concerns this clone: The antigen is undetermined.

Germline CDR1 reads SGHNT; CDR2 reads YYREEE (reference sequence). V lost 4 bases and J 2 bases, leaving 13 bases between the germline ends. The CDR3 has 14 amino acids. From CD4+ cells came CD45RA+ naive and CD45RA-negative memory subsets. Data came from immunoSEQ multiplex PCR; TCRdb stores just in-frame clones and leaves some out. Of approximately 1.5 million clones listed, less than 99% are singletons. J is TRBJ2-7 and V is TRBV5-4; D possibly corresponds to TRBD1 (6 bases). The clonotype originates from a man under 40 in good health. The sequencing input was naive CD4+ T cells sorted from blood. The subset was: CD45RA+ positively selected. The CDR3 nucleotides read TGTGCCAGCAGCCCCCAGGGGCCGACCTACGAGCAGTACTTC. It is translated as CASSPQGPTYEQYF.